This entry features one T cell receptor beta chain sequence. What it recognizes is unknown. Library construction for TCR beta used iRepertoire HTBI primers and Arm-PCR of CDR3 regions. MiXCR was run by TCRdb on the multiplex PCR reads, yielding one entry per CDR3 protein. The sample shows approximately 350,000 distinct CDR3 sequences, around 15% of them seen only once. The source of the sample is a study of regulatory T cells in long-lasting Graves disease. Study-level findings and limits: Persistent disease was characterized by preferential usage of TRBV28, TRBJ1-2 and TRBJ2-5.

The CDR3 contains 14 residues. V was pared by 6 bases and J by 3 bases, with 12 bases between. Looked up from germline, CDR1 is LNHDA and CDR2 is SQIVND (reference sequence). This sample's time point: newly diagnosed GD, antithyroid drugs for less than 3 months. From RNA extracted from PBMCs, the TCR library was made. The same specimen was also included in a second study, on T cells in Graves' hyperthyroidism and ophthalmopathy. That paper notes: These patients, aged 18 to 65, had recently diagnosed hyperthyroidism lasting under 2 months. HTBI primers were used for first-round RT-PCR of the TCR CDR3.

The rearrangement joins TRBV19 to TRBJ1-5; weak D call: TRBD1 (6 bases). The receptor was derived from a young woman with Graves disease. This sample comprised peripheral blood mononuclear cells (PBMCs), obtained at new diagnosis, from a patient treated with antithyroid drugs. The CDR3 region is CASRTGGVNQPQHF. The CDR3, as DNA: TGTGCCAGTAGGACAGGAGGCGTCAATCAGCCCCAGCATTTT.